This T cell receptor (beta chain) was captured by sequencing in a study of blood T cell repertoires in COVID-19. Sequencing was performed with immunoSEQ multiplex PCR; in TCRdb, only in-frame clones are kept and a portion is missing. This table has 200,000 to 250,000 clones, more than 70% appearing once. This clone was seen only once. V gave up 4 bases and J gave up 10 bases; unmatched junction bases: 11. This CDR3 has 15 residues. Germline V CDR1 and CDR2: LGHNA, YNFKEQ. The chain employs TRBV4-2 and TRBJ2-2; TRBD1 matches at 8 bases. The source is a woman aged 80 or over with COVID-19, enrolled during active disease. Sequenced material: peripheral blood. The DNA for the CDR3 is TGTGCCAGCAGCCCTAAAACTCAGGGGGCGGCGGAGCTGTTTTTT. Translating it yields CASSPKTQGAAELFF.